This record concerns one T cell receptor (beta chain) sequence. Its antigen specificity is not known. The input lacks base qualities; no much larger clone sits a single base away. These data belong to a study of shared clonotypes between healthy human individuals (TCRdb year 2020). Turning to the overall study: A couple of women and a few men aged 18 to 49 years were included in the cohort. Blood TCR repertoires of four to six healthy adults were deeply sequenced to estimate repertoire size and the extent of clonotype sharing between individuals. To increase sequencing depth and limit assay-specific biases, different laboratories used diverse techniques to prepare libraries and sequence TCR repertoires. Per donor, leukapheresis produced somewhere between about 0.9 and 9.5 billion PBMCs.

Healthy HIV-negative adults with no recently reported acute infections or vaccinations were included as donors. Every donor was a Caucasian adult residing in Nashville, Tennessee, USA. For unsorted samples, some 87 million PBMCs were counted, and genomic DNA was extracted using the QIAamp DNA Blood Mini kit. After blood collection by leukapheresis, PBMCs were isolated using Ficoll-Histopaque density gradient centrifugation and then cryopreserved in the vapor phase of liquid nitrogen. The paper as a whole reports these results and caveats: Based on pairwise subsampling, the degree of clonotype sharing among donors was expected to be affected by sequencing depth. The small number of donors limited the genetic and exposure-history diversity represented. Sampling was restricted to blood, and TCR repertoires in tissue are likely to differ from TCR repertoires in blood.

Using the deep immunoSEQ assay, TCR CDR3 regions were amplified from genomic DNA by multiplex PCR. Extracted genomic DNA from each cell subset was distributed evenly across all wells of several immunoSEQ 96-well plates, and each plate was treated as a replicate. For unsorted PBMC, about 270 ng of genomic DNA, equivalent to approximately 28,000 T cell genomes, went into each replicate PCR. Ten immunoSEQ deep assay plates were used to sequence the unsorted PBMC genomic DNA. Purified libraries were measured with a Qubit 3.0 fluorometer, size-checked on a Bioanalyzer 2100, and measured again with the KAPA Library Quantification kit. Each immunoSEQ 96-well plate was sequenced on its own single-read 150-cycle Illumina NextSeq 550 flow cell. The published analysis was carried out like this. Because only junctional sequences without quality scores were contained in the immunoSEQ output, filtering matching that applied to full-length reads could not be performed. To assign V/J genes and CDR3, sequences were annotated against IMGT germline references using PyIR, a Python wrapper for IgBLAST v1.9. Any read was removed if the V/J assignment was weak (E-value above 1e-6), the CDR3 was missing, or the read contained stop codons, out-of-frame junctions, or ambiguous translated residues. V3J clonotypes were defined by identical inferred V gene, J gene, and CDR3 amino acid sequence. To compute the percentage overlap between repertoires, the number of shared unique clonotypes was divided by the size of the smaller repertoire. Three approaches were used to assess repertoire richness: RTK rarefaction, the Chao1 estimator, and Recon v2.1 estimates of unobserved clonotypes. TCRdb carries this immuneACCESS record with in-frame sequences only. Its versions omit some clonotypes, under half of them owing to an unresolved V gene in the studies checked, with the rest unexplained. Clone size and V and J calls were adopted from that table, with D and trimming inferred from the DNA. This sample is represented by around 500,000 clones; about four fifths of them were singletons. The top ten clones comprise under 15% of the sample.

Inclusive of the bounding cysteine and phenylalanine, the CDR3 is 15 residues long. Just CDR3 DNA is preserved here, 45 bases in frame from base 1. Trimmed from V: 3 bases; trimmed from J: 2 bases; junction bases lacking a gene match: 4. The germline V gene gives CDR1 as SGHTA and CDR2 as FQGNSA. The sample taken for sequencing was PBMCs. The TCR sequence derives from a woman in her forties in good health. Some clones in this sample may be carry-over from other donors' samples. The chain uses TRBV7-2 and TRBJ2-7; 10 bases in between match TRBD2. The CDR3 protein sequence reads: CASSLGTSATYEQYF. The sequenced DNA is TGTGCCAGCAGCTTGGGGACTAGCGCTACCTACGAGCAGTACTTC.